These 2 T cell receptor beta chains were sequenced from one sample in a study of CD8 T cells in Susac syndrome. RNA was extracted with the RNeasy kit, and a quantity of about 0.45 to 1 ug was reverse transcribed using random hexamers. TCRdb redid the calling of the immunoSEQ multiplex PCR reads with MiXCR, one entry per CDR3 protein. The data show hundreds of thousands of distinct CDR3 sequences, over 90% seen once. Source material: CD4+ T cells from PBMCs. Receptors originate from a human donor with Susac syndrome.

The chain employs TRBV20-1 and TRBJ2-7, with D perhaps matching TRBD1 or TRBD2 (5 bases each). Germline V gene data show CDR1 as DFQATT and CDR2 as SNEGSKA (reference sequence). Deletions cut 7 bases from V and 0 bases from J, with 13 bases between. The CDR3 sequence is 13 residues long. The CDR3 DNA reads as TGCAGTGTTTGGGACGACGCCTCCTACGAGCAGTACTTC. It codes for CSVWDDASYEQYF.

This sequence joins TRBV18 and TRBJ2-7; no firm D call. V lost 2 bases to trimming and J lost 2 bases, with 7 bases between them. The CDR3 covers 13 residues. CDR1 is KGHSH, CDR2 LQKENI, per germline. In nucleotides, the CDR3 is TGTGCCAGCTCACCAGAGGCGGCCTACGAGCAGTACTTC. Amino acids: CASSPEAAYEQYF.